Below are 32 T cell receptor beta chains sequenced from a single sample in a study of T and B cells in COVID-19 patients. Multiplex PCR with BIOMED2 TRB-A/B primer pools amplified TRB rearrangements. A single record per CDR3 protein comes from TCRdb applying MiXCR to the multiplex PCR reads. This sample carries fewer than 5,500 distinct CDR3 sequences, 25% to 30% of them seen once, and the ten largest clones take 36%. Blood genomic DNA input for TRB amplification was about 240-550 ng. The sequencing input was blood. The receptors were gathered from a human donor with active COVID-19.

This clonotype is termed medium-sized. This chain links TRBV7-6 with TRBJ1-1; perhaps TRBD1 as D (6 bases). Germline CDR1 and CDR2: SGHVS and FNYEAQ. V was trimmed by 3 bases and J by 1 base, leaving 9 bases between them. CDR3 length: 14 residues. The CDR3 region is CASSLGHPNTEAFF. In nucleotides, the CDR3 is TGTGCCAGCAGCTTGGGACACCCGAACACTGAAGCTTTCTTT.

This clonotype is medium-sized. V and J are TRBV30 and TRBJ2-7; 12 nucleotides match TRBD2. The junction had 8 bases not matched to a gene; V was cut back by 2 bases and J by 3 bases. Germline loops: CDR1 GTSNPN, CDR2 SVGIG (reference sequence). This CDR3 has 16 amino acids. Here the CDR3 DNA reads TGTGCCTGGAGTAGCAGGTGGACTAGCGGGATCTACGAGCAGTACTTC. Its translation is CAWSSRWTSGIYEQYF.

This clonotype is categorized as medium-sized. The CDR3, as DNA: TGTGCCAGCTCACCAGAACTAGCGGGGGTGTACGAGCAGTACTTC. As protein: CASSPELAGVYEQYF. V gene TRBV18 combines with J gene TRBJ2-7; 11 nucleotides agree with TRBD2. CDR1 and CDR2 (germline): KGHSH, LQKENI. This CDR3 is 15 amino acids long. With V trimmed by 2 bases and J by 4 bases, 4 bases remained unmatched.

Notes on this clonotype: The junction and the germline gene differ at one end; a read error may be behind it. The chain combines TRBV5-6 with TRBJ2-7; TRBD2 aligns across 7 bases. Germline V gene data show CDR1 as SGHDT and CDR2 as YYEEEE. This CDR3 region has 14 residues. The CDR3 sequence is CASSYKRDPLEQYF. Here the CDR3 DNA reads TGCGCCAGCAGCTATAAGCGGGACCCCTTAGAGCAGTACTTC.

This clonotype is categorized as medium-sized. This chain connects TRBV6-2 or TRBV6-3 to TRBJ2-1; 16 bases are shared with TRBD2. V shed 6 bases and J 8 bases; nucleotides not matched to a gene: 13. Per the germline V gene, CDR1 is MNHEY and CDR2 is SVGEGT. This CDR3 region has 18 residues. The DNA of the CDR3 is TGTGCCAGCAGCGGGACTAGCGGGAGGGCCCCCTCTAAGGATGAGCAGTTCTTC. The encoded protein is CASSGTSGRAPSKDEQFF.

The genes are TRBV11-2 and TRBJ2-2; unclear D gene. V gave up 6 bases and J gave up 10 bases, with 9 bases separating them. Per the germline V gene, CDR1 is SGHAT and CDR2 is FQNNGV. The CDR3 runs 11 residues. The CDR3 sequence is CASSQIEELFF. DNA of the CDR3: TGTGCCAGCAGTCAGATTGAGGAGCTGTTTTTT.

This clonotype is categorized as medium-sized. The chain recombines TRBV19 with TRBJ2-7; 9 positions agree with TRBD1. Germline lookup yields CDR1 LNHDA and CDR2 SQIVND (reference sequence). The CDR3 spans 14 residues. Trimming cost V 5 bases and J 0 bases; bases outside gene matches: 2. The CDR3 DNA reads as TGTGCCAGTAGTCCGGACAGGGGCTCCTACGAGCAGTACTTC. This sequence encodes CASSPDRGSYEQYF. The variable domain in full, completed from reference TRBV19 and TRBJ2-7, reads DGGITQSPKYLFRKEGQNVTLSCEQNLNHDAMYWYRQDPGQGLRLIYYSQIVNDFQKGDIAEGYSVSREKKESFPLTVTSAQKNPTAFYLCASSPDRGSYEQYFGPGTRLTVT.

There are a few counts of this clonotype. Here the CDR3 reads CATSEAGGWNEQFF. As DNA, the CDR3 is TGTGCCACCAGTGAGGCGGGAGGGTGGAATGAGCAGTTCTTC. The V gene is TRBV24-1, the J gene TRBJ2-1; 9 positions agree with TRBD2. The CDR3 length is 14 residues. Germline values: CDR1 KGHDR, CDR2 SFDVKD. V shed 4 bases, J shed 7 bases, and the junction held 4 bases outside the gene matches.

This clonotype is labeled as medium-sized. J is TRBJ1-5 and V is TRBV6-2 or TRBV6-3; D not certain. From germline, CDR1 is MNHEY and CDR2 SVGEGT. The CDR3 runs 15 residues. The V end lost 7 bases, the J end lost 6 bases, and 19 bases lay between the germline ends. CDR3 sequence reads: CASTEVTVAGQPQHF. The CDR3 nucleotides read TGTGCCAGCACCGAAGTAACCGTCGCGGGTCAGCCCCAGCATTTT.

The chain employs TRBV6-6 and TRBJ1-1; TRBD1 agrees at 8 bases. Germline CDR1 and CDR2: MNHNY and SVGAGI (reference sequence). The V gene end was trimmed by 6 bases and the J gene end by 5 bases; junction bases not matched to a gene: 11. The CDR3 loop spans 15 amino acids. CDR3 loop: CASSSPAGGRTEAFF. The CDR3, as DNA: TGTGCCAGCAGCAGCCCGGCAGGGGGCCGGACTGAAGCTTTCTTT.

By proportion, this clonotype is medium-sized. The CDR3 here is CASSFPRETQYF. In DNA, the CDR3 is TGTGCCAGCAGTTTCCCGAGGGAGACCCAGTACTTC. The chain couples TRBV6-6 to TRBJ2-5; unclear D gene. The ends were cut back, 4 bases at V and 5 bases at J, with 8 bases in the middle. The CDR3 loop spans 12 amino acids. CDR1 and CDR2 from the germline V gene are MNHNY and SVGAGI (reference sequence).

This chain connects TRBV5-1 to TRBJ2-2, with D perhaps given as TRBD1 or TRBD2 (6 bases each). The germline V gene encodes CDR1 SGHRS and CDR2 YFSETQ. The length of the CDR3 is 16 residues. Trimming removed 1 base from V and 4 bases from J, with 14 bases in between. CDR3 sequence: CASSLSPGAPTGELFF. The CDR3 DNA reads TGCGCCAGCAGCTTGAGTCCGGGGGCGCCCACCGGGGAGCTGTTTTTT.

This chain connects TRBV6-5 to TRBJ1-3, with D possibly matching TRBD1 (5 bases). The V and J ends lost 5 bases and 2 bases respectively, with 13 bases between them. Germline lookup yields CDR1 MNHEY and CDR2 SVGAGI. This CDR3 contains 15 residues. In nucleotides, the CDR3 is TGTGCCAGCAGTAGAATGGGGGGAACTGGAAACACCATATATTTT. Encoded protein: CASSRMGGTGNTIYF.

The J gene is TRBJ1-1, the V gene TRBV20-1; TRBD1 is a possible D gene (6 bases). Germline assignment: CDR1 DFQATT and CDR2 SNEGSKA (reference sequence). The CDR3 is 15 amino acids. Trimming pared 0 bases from V and 1 base from J, leaving 12 bases between. The CDR3 nucleotides are TGCAGTGCTAGAGATCCCGGGACATCGAACACTGAAGCTTTCTTT. It codes for CSARDPGTSNTEAFF.

Only a few counts were recorded for this clonotype. The chain joins TRBV18 to TRBJ1-3; D might be TRBD1 (5 bases). V was shortened by 6 bases and J by 0 bases, with 12 bases between the two germline ends. This CDR3 has 15 amino acids. Germline loops: CDR1 KGHSH, CDR2 LQKENI. The CDR3 sequence: CASSRDRFSGNTIYF. The CDR3 bases are TGTGCCAGCTCTCGAGACAGATTCTCTGGAAACACCATATATTTT.

Within the sample, this clonotype is medium-sized. V gene TRBV19 combines with J gene TRBJ1-1, with 8 bases identical to TRBD1. CDR1 is LNHDA and CDR2 is SQIVND in the germline V gene (reference sequence). CDR3 length equals 14 residues. DNA of the CDR3: TGTGTCTCACGATCCCCGGACAGGGTCAAAGAAGCTTTCTTT. Its protein product is CVSRSPDRVKEAFF.

Remarks on this clonotype: Its ends do not fully match the called genes, so a read error is possible. V gene TRBV5-6 combines with J gene TRBJ2-7; D unresolved. Germline V gene data show CDR1 as SGHDT and CDR2 as YYEEEE. This CDR3 has 12 residues. The CDR3 region is CASSFSNYEQYF. The CDR3 nucleotides are TGCGCCAGCAGCTTTTCGAACTACGAGCAGTACTTC. The whole variable domain, remainder taken from reference TRBV5-6 and TRBJ2-7, is DAGVTQSPTHLIKTRGQQVTLRCSPKSGHDTVSWYQQALGQGPQFIFQYYEEEERQRGNFPDRFSGHQFPNYSSELNVNALLLGDSALYLCASSFSNYEQYFGPGTRLTVT.

The J gene is TRBJ2-7, the V gene TRBV27; D not resolved. V shed 6 bases and J shed 0 bases, with 12 bases lying between them. The CDR3 spans 14 residues. Germline CDR1 reads MNHEY; CDR2 reads SMNVEV (reference sequence). The CDR3 region has the DNA TGTGCCAGCAGCCCCTCCGCGGCCTCCTACGAGCAGTACTTC. Protein: CASSPSAASYEQYF.

This clonotype is labeled as medium-sized (0.01 to 0.1%). The V call is TRBV5-4, the J call TRBJ2-7; 12 bases map to TRBD1. Looked up from germline, CDR1 is SGHNT and CDR2 is YYREEE (reference sequence). The CDR3 contains 14 residues. V lost 4 bases, J lost 6 bases, and 5 bases stayed unmatched. As DNA, the CDR3 is TGTGCCAGCAGCCGGGACAGGGGGCTGGTCGAGCAGTACTTC. It codes for CASSRDRGLVEQYF.

The J gene is TRBJ1-4, the V gene TRBV6-4; D is undetermined. Per germline, CDR1 MRHNA and CDR2 SNTAGT. Trimming took 8 bases from V and 7 from J, leaving 17 bases between them. This CDR3 is 14 amino acids long. The CDR3 here is CASGRPTRCEKLFF. The CDR3 DNA sequence: TGTGCCAGCGGGAGACCCACCCGTTGTGAAAAACTGTTTTTT.

This clonotype has just a few counts. The V call is TRBV10-3, the J call TRBJ2-3; D tentatively reads TRBD1 or TRBD2 (5 bases each). Trimming left V 6 bases short and J 4 bases short, with 8 bases between. The CDR3 extends over 12 amino acids. Looked up from germline, CDR1 is ENHRY and CDR2 is SYGVKD. CDR3 sequence: CAIRRGPDTQYF. For the CDR3, the DNA is TGTGCCATCAGGAGGGGACCAGATACGCAGTATTTT.

This clonotype was detected only once. A much larger clone sits a single nucleotide away, making a read error possible. The chain employs TRBV12-3 or TRBV12-4 and TRBJ1-5; D may be TRBD1 (5 bases). The CDR3 contains 15 residues. Trimming took off 0 bases at V and 2 bases at J, with 8 bases between the two ends. In DNA, the CDR3 is TGTGCCAGCAGTTTAGCGGGGGATGGCAATCAGCCCCAGCATTTT. The encoded protein is CASSLAGDGNQPQHF.

The genes are TRBV5-1 and TRBJ2-5, with D maybe TRBD2 (6 bases). This CDR3 region has 14 residues. Germline loops: CDR1 SGHRS, CDR2 YFSETQ. The V gene lost 4 bases and the J gene lost 5 bases, with 15 bases spanning the gap. CDR3 sequence reads: CASSPRRGGETQYF. As DNA, the CDR3 is TGCGCCAGCAGCCCACGGCGGGGCGGGGAGACCCAGTACTTC.

The chain links TRBV6-5 to TRBJ1-4; a possible D gene is TRBD1 (6 bases). V lost 6 bases, J lost 4 bases, and 12 bases lay in between. The CDR3 runs to 14 residues. Germline CDR1 and CDR2: MNHEY and SVGAGI. CDR3 DNA: TGTGCCAGCAGCCAGGGGCCCTATAATGAAAAACTGTTTTTT. The encoded protein is CASSQGPYNEKLFF.

Concerning this clonotype itself: This clone may be a read error of a much larger clone one base away. This rearrangement joins TRBV6-1 to TRBJ2-7, with D possibly being TRBD2 (5 bases). Germline V lookup: CDR1 MNHNS, CDR2 SASEGT. The CDR3 totals 12 residues. DNA for the CDR3: TGTGCCAGCAGTGAAGAGGCGGGCGAGCTGTACTTC. Residues: CASSEEAGELYF.

This clonotype is medium-sized in the sample. The chain recombines TRBV6-6 with TRBJ2-2; D may be TRBD1 or TRBD2 (6 bases each). CDR3 length: 16 amino acids. CDR1 MNHNY and CDR2 SVGAGI come from the germline V gene (reference sequence). Between the trimmed V and J ends, which lost 2 bases and 3 bases, there was a span of 13 bases. CDR3 residues: CASSYKTGTHTGELFF. The CDR3 coding sequence is TGTGCCAGCAGTTACAAAACAGGGACTCACACCGGGGAGCTGTTTTTT.

This clonotype was recorded a few times. The chain is built from TRBV20-1 and TRBJ1-4; possible D gene TRBD1, 5 bases. Trimming pared 1 base from V and 8 bases from J, leaving 23 bases between. Germline assignment: CDR1 DFQATT and CDR2 SNEGSKA (reference sequence). This CDR3 has 17 residues. The CDR3 region is CSARVMTGTDVIEKLFF. The DNA for the CDR3 is TGCAGTGCTAGAGTCATGACCGGGACGGACGTCATAGAAAAACTGTTTTTT.

The chain has TRBV28 and TRBJ2-7; 7 bases agree with TRBD1. This CDR3 has 15 amino acids. V shed 6 bases, J shed 3 bases, and the junction held 11 bases outside the gene matches. Germline V gives CDR1 MDHEN, CDR2 SYDVKM. In DNA form, the CDR3 reads TGTGCCAGCAGGCGCCGGACAGGTTACCACTACGAGCAGTACTTC. This codes for CASRRRTGYHYEQYF.

This clonotype has at least ten counts. This chain connects TRBV18 to TRBJ2-3; D remains unclear. In germline, CDR1 is KGHSH, CDR2 LQKENI. The CDR3 runs 15 residues. The V end lost 2 bases, the J end lost 1 base, and 10 bases lay between the germline ends. The CDR3, as DNA: TGTGCCAGCTCACCAATAAGCCGGGGCACAGATACGCAGTATTTT. Its translation: CASSPISRGTDTQYF.

The chain recombines TRBV5-1 with TRBJ1-5; a weak D match, TRBD1 (6 bases). The V gene's germline CDR1 is SGHRS and CDR2 YFSETQ. The germline V and J ends were trimmed by 3 bases and 5 bases, with 12 bases remaining between them. The CDR3 extends over 14 amino acids. CDR3 protein: CASSSSGGDQPQHF. CDR3 sequence (DNA): TGCGCCAGCAGCTCATCGGGGGGCGATCAGCCCCAGCATTTT.

Of note for this clonotype: A much bigger clone sits one base away, suggesting this may be a read error. The chain links TRBV5-4 to TRBJ2-1; D may be TRBD2 (5 bases). Germline values: CDR1 SGHNT, CDR2 YYREEE (reference sequence). This CDR3 comprises 15 residues. The V gene lost 4 bases and the J gene lost 4 bases, with 15 bases spanning the gap. As DNA, the CDR3 is TGTGCCAGCAGCCTCGCGGGCCTCACGTACAATGAGCAGTTCTTC. It specifies CASSLAGLTYNEQFF. The variable domain in full, with the rest retrieved from reference TRBV5-4 and TRBJ2-1, is ETGVTQSPTHLIKTRGQQVTLRCSSQSGHNTVSWYQQALGQGPQFIFQYYREEENGRGNFPPRFSGLQFPNYSSELNVNALELDDSALYLCASSLAGLTYNEQFFGPGTRLTVL.

The chain recombines TRBV7-2 with TRBJ2-7; either TRBD1 or TRBD2 may fit D (5 bases each). The CDR3 is made up of 14 amino acids. Trimming left V 3 bases short and J 2 bases short, with 11 bases between. Germline lookup yields CDR1 SGHTA and CDR2 FQGNSA. The CDR3 region has the DNA TGTGCCAGCAGCTTTGAAGGGACCCCCTACGAGCAGTACTTC. Its protein is CASSFEGTPYEQYF. The variable domain in full, with the rest retrieved from reference TRBV7-2 and TRBJ2-7, is GAGVSQSPSNKVTEKGKDVELRCDPISGHTALYWYRQSLGQGLEFLIYFQGNSAPDKSGLPSDRFSAERTGGSVSTLTIQRTQQEDSAVYLCASSFEGTPYEQYFGPGTRLTVT.